Listed here are 30 T cell receptor beta chains from one sample, sequenced in a study of blood T cell repertoires in COVID-19. Clones were read by immunoSEQ multiplex PCR, and TCRdb kept only the in-frame ones, dropping some. The sample lists 300,000 to 400,000 clones, around 85% occurring once. Sequenced: PBMCs or T cells enriched from blood (not recorded which). These TCRs come from a woman under 40 who had been exposed to COVID-19.

The V call is TRBV21-1, the J call TRBJ1-1; the table's D call TRBD1 went unverified against the DNA. TRBV21-1 constitutes a pseudogene. The CDR3 has 16 residues. The CDR3 nucleotides are TGTGCCAGCAGCAAAACCCAGGGGGCTTTGGACACTGAAGCTTTCTTT. Protein sequence: CASSKTQGALDTEAFF.

V and J are TRBV19 and TRBJ1-5; no definite D call. This CDR3 has 12 amino acids. V gave up 4 bases and J gave up 7 bases, with 8 bases separating them. From germline, CDR1 is LNHDA and CDR2 SQIVND (reference sequence). The CDR3 loop reads CASSTRGQPQHF. The CDR3 DNA reads TGTGCCAGTAGTACAAGAGGACAGCCCCAGCATTTT.

The genes are TRBV13 and TRBJ1-6; the D is unclear. Germline V gene data show CDR1 as PRHDT and CDR2 as FYEKMQ (reference sequence). CDR3 length: 17 amino acids. Trimming took off 2 bases at V and 7 bases at J, with 18 bases between the two ends. CDR3 sequence (DNA): TGTGCCAGCAGCTTATCTTGGGAGGGTAGGAGGAATTCACCCCTCCACTTT. This gives the protein CASSLSWEGRRNSPLHF.

V gene TRBV4-1 combines with J gene TRBJ1-2, with D maybe TRBD1 (5 bases). The CDR3 length is 12 residues. Germline values: CDR1 MGHRA, CDR2 YSYEKL. V was trimmed by 0 bases and J by 10 bases, leaving 9 bases between them. In nucleotides, the CDR3 is TGCGCCAGCAGCCAAGAAGCAGGGTTCTACACCTTC. Amino acid sequence: CASSQEAGFYTF.

V is TRBV19 and J is TRBJ1-5; 8 bases agree with TRBD1. The CDR3 sequence is 13 residues long. Germline CDR1 and CDR2: LNHDA and SQIVND (reference sequence). V trimming: 7 bases; J trimming: 9 bases; junction bases outside the gene matches: 8. The DNA for the CDR3 is TGTGCCAGTACTCCAGGGGGCTGGGTGCCCCAGCATTTT. This sequence encodes CASTPGGWVPQHF.

This sequence joins TRBV4-1 and TRBJ1-1; no clear D gene. The ends were cut back, 3 bases at V and 6 bases at J, with 17 bases in the middle. The germline gives CDR1 MGHRA, CDR2 YSYEKL. The CDR3 spans 15 residues. In DNA form, the CDR3 reads TGCGCCAGCAGCCACGATTCAAAACCAGGCTCTGAAGCTTTCTTT. It encodes CASSHDSKPGSEAFF.

The CDR3 reads CASRPPGRGTSYEQYF. Written as DNA, the CDR3 is TGTGCCAGCAGACCTCCGGGCCGCGGGACGTCCTACGAGCAGTACTTC. The chain carries TRBV7-9 and TRBJ2-7, with D perhaps TRBD2 (6 bases). V shed 6 bases and J shed 1 base, with 19 bases lying between them. This CDR3 has 16 residues. The V gene's germline CDR1 is SEHNR and CDR2 FQNEAQ (reference sequence).

About this clone: At one boundary the junction diverges from the germline segment, which might be a read error. J is TRBJ2-2 and V is TRBV7-7, with 8 bases fitting TRBD1. The germline gives CDR1 SSHAT, CDR2 FNYEAQ (reference sequence). CDR3 size: 17 residues. The CDR3 here is CASSLLGQAGNTGELFF. The CDR3 DNA reads as TGTGCTAGCAGCCTTTTGGGACAGGCCGGGAACACCGGGGAGCTGTTTTTT. The full variable domain, rest sourced from reference TRBV7-7 and TRBJ2-2, is GAGVSQSPRYKVTKRGQDVTLRCDPISSHATLYWYQQALGQGPEFLTYFNYEAQPDKSGLPSDRFSAERPEGSISTLTIQRTEQRDSAMYRCASSLLGQAGNTGELFFGEGSRLTVL.

J is TRBJ2-1 and V is TRBV5-5; possibly TRBD2 for D (5 bases). Germline assignment: CDR1 SGHKS and CDR2 YYEKEE (reference sequence). Trimming took off 4 bases at V and 0 bases at J, with 11 bases between the two ends. The CDR3 has 15 residues. CDR3 DNA sequence: TGTGCCAGCAGCCTAGCTTTCGGCTCCTACAATGAGCAGTTCTTC. It is translated as CASSLAFGSYNEQFF.

The chain is built from TRBV24-1 and TRBJ1-6; 9 nucleotides match TRBD1. The J segment lost 0 bases and the V segment lost 5 bases, leaving 7 bases of the junction unmatched. This CDR3 comprises 18 residues. From germline, CDR1 is KGHDR and CDR2 SFDVKD. This chain's CDR3 is CATSAGQGLSSYNSPLHF. The DNA of the CDR3 is TGTGCCACCAGTGCGGGACAGGGCCTAAGCTCCTATAATTCACCCCTCCACTTT.

The DNA for the CDR3 is TGTGCCACTCGACGGGGGCAGCCCCAGCATTTT. Translating it yields CATRRGQPQHF. The chain has TRBV28 and TRBJ1-5; a possible D gene is TRBD1 (5 bases). Germline values: CDR1 MDHEN, CDR2 SYDVKM. V dropped 10 bases and J dropped 7 bases, with 11 bases sitting between them. The CDR3 loop spans 11 amino acids.

The chain joins TRBV7-8 to TRBJ1-3; possible D gene TRBD1, 5 bases. The length of the CDR3 is 15 residues. Germline CDR1 SGHVS, CDR2 FQNEAQ. V gave up 5 bases and J gave up 0 bases, with 11 bases separating them. For the CDR3, the DNA is TGTGCCAGCAGCGCAGACAGCGACTCTGGAAACACCATATATTTT. Protein sequence: CASSADSDSGNTIYF. The entire variable domain, with the rest obtained from reference TRBV7-8 and TRBJ1-3, is as follows: GAGVSQSPRYKVAKRGQDVALRCDPISGHVSLFWYQQALGQGPEFLTYFQNEAQLDKSGLPSDRFFAERPEGSVSTLKIQRTQQEDSAVYLCASSADSDSGNTIYFGEGSWLTVV.

The chain employs TRBV9 and TRBJ1-6; 8 positions agree with TRBD1. Germline CDR1 SGDLS, CDR2 YYNGEE. V dropped 4 bases and J dropped 5; count of bases not matched to a gene: 2. The CDR3 contains 14 residues. The CDR3 loop reads CASSRQGNNSPLHF. The DNA of the CDR3 is TGTGCCAGCAGCCGACAGGGGAATAATTCACCCCTCCACTTT.

The rearrangement links TRBV6-1 to TRBJ2-1; D might be TRBD2 (7 bases). Trimming took off 2 bases at V and 4 bases at J, with 18 bases between the two ends. The germline gives CDR1 MNHNS, CDR2 SASEGT. The CDR3 loop spans 17 amino acids. The CDR3 nucleotides read TGTGCCAGCAGTGAATGGGATGGGGGGGCAGAATACAATGAGCAGTTCTTC. Its protein is CASSEWDGGAEYNEQFF.

The chain couples TRBV7-8 to TRBJ2-5, with TRBD2 identical over 9 bases. The V and J ends lost 3 bases and 5 bases, in that order; junction bases with no gene match: 4. CDR1 and CDR2 (germline): SGHVS, FQNEAQ. The CDR3 is 14 residues long. The CDR3 spells CASSFSGSWETQYF. The CDR3 bases are TGTGCCAGCAGCTTTAGCGGGAGTTGGGAGACCCAGTACTTC.

The J gene is TRBJ2-5, the V gene TRBV7-6; maybe TRBD2 (5 bases). Germline CDR1 SGHVS, CDR2 FNYEAQ. Between the trimmed V and J ends, which lost 7 bases and 1 base, there was a span of 16 bases. This CDR3 spans 15 amino acids. The CDR3 coding sequence is TGTGCCAGCAAAAGGGATTTCGCGGGCCAAGAGACCCAGTACTTC. Translating gives CASKRDFAGQETQYF.

This chain links TRBV5-6 with TRBJ1-2, with 9 bases fitting TRBD1. Germline loops: CDR1 SGHDT, CDR2 YYEEEE. CDR3 length: 16 residues. V lost 2 bases and J lost 5; bases outside the gene matches: 10. The CDR3 DNA is TGTGCCAGCAGCTTTTATAGTGGGACAGGGAATTATGGCTACACCTTC. Protein: CASSFYSGTGNYGYTF.

The chain carries TRBV21-1 and TRBJ1-5. TRBV21-1 is designated a pseudogene. CDR3 length: 11 amino acids. In DNA form, the CDR3 reads TGTGCCAGCAGCCCCGATCAGCCCCAGCATTTT. Translating it yields CASSPDQPQHF.

This clone was seen more than once but under ten times. The chain uses TRBV6-5 and TRBJ2-3; 8 bases agree with TRBD2. V dropped 5 bases and J dropped 0; count of bases not matched to a gene: 4. This CDR3 comprises 15 residues. Germline V gene sequence: CDR1 MNHEY, CDR2 SVGAGI. CDR3 protein: CASSLGGASTDTQYF. For the CDR3, the DNA is TGTGCCAGCAGTCTCGGGGGGGCTAGCACAGATACGCAGTATTTT.

This sequence joins TRBV4-1 and TRBJ2-7, with D possibly being TRBD2 (5 bases). The CDR3 loop spans 14 amino acids. CDR1 MGHRA and CDR2 YSYEKL come from the germline V gene. The V end lost 0 bases, the J end lost 7 bases, and 13 bases lay between the germline ends. Here the CDR3 reads CASSQEGGSREQYF. The DNA of the CDR3 is TGCGCCAGCAGCCAAGAAGGCGGGTCTCGGGAGCAGTACTTC.

The chain is built from TRBV7-9 and TRBJ2-1, with TRBD2 identical over 8 bases. The CDR3 covers 15 residues. V shed 4 bases and J 2 bases; nucleotides not matched to a gene: 4. Looked up from germline, CDR1 is SEHNR and CDR2 is FQNEAQ (reference sequence). The CDR3 sequence: CASSSGTRAYNEQFF. CDR3 nucleotides: TGTGCCAGCAGCTCCGGGACTAGAGCCTACAATGAGCAGTTCTTC.

In its sample, this clone was seen a few times. The chain is built from TRBV28 and TRBJ2-7; TRBD2 aligns across 7 bases. V shed 5 bases, J shed 2 bases, and the junction held 9 bases outside the gene matches. From germline, CDR1 is MDHEN and CDR2 SYDVKM. The CDR3 has 15 residues. The CDR3 DNA follows: TGTGCCAGCAGTAAGCCGTCGACTAGCACCTACGAGCAGTACTTC. This translates into CASSKPSTSTYEQYF.

This clone showed up just once. V is TRBV3-1 (or the pseudogene TRBV3-2) and J is TRBJ1-4; 9 bases match TRBD1. V trimming: 1 base; J trimming: 3 bases; junction bases outside the gene matches: 9. CDR3 length: 18 amino acids. The V gene's germline CDR1 is LGHDT and CDR2 YNNKEL (reference sequence). CDR3 DNA sequence: TGTGCCAGCAGCCAAGTGGGGACAGGGTGGAGATCTAATGAAAAACTGTTTTTT. Amino acids: CASSQVGTGWRSNEKLFF.

The chain is built from TRBV5-5 and TRBJ2-6; weak D call: TRBD1 (5 bases). Germline CDR1 and CDR2: SGHKS and YYEKEE (reference sequence). V lost 2 bases and J lost 4, with 10 bases in between. This CDR3 has 15 amino acids. This CDR3 is CASSFTGPGANVLTF. As DNA, the CDR3 is TGTGCCAGCAGCTTTACAGGTCCCGGGGCCAACGTCCTGACTTTC.

This sequence joins TRBV28 and TRBJ1-2; no definite D call. The CDR3 length is 13 residues. Germline-derived CDR1 and CDR2 are MDHEN and SYDVKM. Trimming cost V 2 bases and J 4 bases, with 8 bases left between them. The CDR3 DNA follows: TGTGCCAGCAGTTTAGGGAGTCTCTATGGCTACACCTTC. Translation gives CASSLGSLYGYTF.

V usage is TRBV7-9 and J usage is TRBJ1-1; tentatively, D is TRBD1 (5 bases). Trimming removed 5 bases at V and 2 bases at J, with 18 bases between. This CDR3 has 16 amino acids. Germline V gives CDR1 SEHNR, CDR2 FQNEAQ (reference sequence). The chain's CDR3 is CASSPTGGTANTEAFF. The CDR3 bases are TGTGCCAGCAGCCCAACGGGAGGGACCGCCAACACTGAAGCTTTCTTT.

The chain recombines TRBV29-1 with TRBJ1-1, with 7 nucleotides matching TRBD1. CDR3 length: 13 amino acids. Germline-derived CDR1 and CDR2 are SQVTM and ANQGSEA. The V segment lost 6 bases and the J segment 5 bases; nucleotides outside the gene matches: 9. The chain's CDR3 is CSVRQGLGTEAFF. CDR3 nucleotides: TGCAGCGTACGACAGGGTCTAGGGACTGAAGCTTTCTTT. The full variable domain, in which reference TRBV29-1 and TRBJ1-1 provide the parts outside the CDR3, is SAVISQKPSRDICQRGTSLTIQCQVDSQVTMMFWYRQQPGQSLTLIATANQGSEATYESGFVIDKFPISRPNLTFSTLTVSNMSPEDSSIYLCSVRQGLGTEAFFGQGTRLTVV.

The rearrangement joins TRBV30 to TRBJ1-2; D is ambiguous. This CDR3 has 13 residues. Trimming removed 8 bases from V and 3 bases from J, with 16 bases in between. Germline CDR1 reads GTSNPN; CDR2 reads SVGIG (reference sequence). This CDR3 is CAGRADQYYGYTF. The CDR3 DNA is TGTGCCGGGCGGGCGGACCAATACTATGGCTACACCTTC.

The chain couples TRBV6-2 or TRBV6-3 to TRBJ2-7; TRBD2 aligns across 13 bases. The ends lost 6 bases at V and 4 bases at J; junction bases unmatched: 9. CDR3 size: 16 residues. Germline CDR1 reads MNHEY; CDR2 reads SVGEGT. DNA for the CDR3: TGTGCCAGCAGCCTGACTAGCGGGGGGAATATATACGAGCAGTACTTC. The encoded protein is CASSLTSGGNIYEQYF.

V usage is TRBV24-1 and J usage is TRBJ1-2; the D is unclear. Germline V gives CDR1 KGHDR, CDR2 SFDVKD. The V and J ends lost 2 bases and 4 bases respectively, with 4 bases between them. This CDR3 contains 12 residues. Written as DNA, the CDR3 is TGTGCCACCAGTGATTCCAGCTATGGCTACACCTTC. Protein: CATSDSSYGYTF.